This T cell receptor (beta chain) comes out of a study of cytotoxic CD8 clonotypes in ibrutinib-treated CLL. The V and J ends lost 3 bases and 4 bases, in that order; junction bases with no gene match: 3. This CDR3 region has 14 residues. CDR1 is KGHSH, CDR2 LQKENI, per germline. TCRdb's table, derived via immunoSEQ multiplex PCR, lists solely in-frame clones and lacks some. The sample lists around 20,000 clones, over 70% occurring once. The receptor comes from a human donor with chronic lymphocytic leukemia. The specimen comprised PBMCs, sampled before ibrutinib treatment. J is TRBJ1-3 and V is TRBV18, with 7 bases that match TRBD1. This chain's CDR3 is CASSPSGQGNTIYF. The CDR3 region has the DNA TGTGCCAGCTCACCCTCGGGACAGGGAAACACCATATATTTT. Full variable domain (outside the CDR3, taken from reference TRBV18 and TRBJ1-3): NAGVMQNPRHLVRRRGQEARLRCSPMKGHSHVYWYRQLPEEGLKFMVYLQKENIIDESGMPKERFSAEFPKEGPSILRIQQVVRGDSAAYFCASSPSGQGNTIYFGEGSWLTVV.